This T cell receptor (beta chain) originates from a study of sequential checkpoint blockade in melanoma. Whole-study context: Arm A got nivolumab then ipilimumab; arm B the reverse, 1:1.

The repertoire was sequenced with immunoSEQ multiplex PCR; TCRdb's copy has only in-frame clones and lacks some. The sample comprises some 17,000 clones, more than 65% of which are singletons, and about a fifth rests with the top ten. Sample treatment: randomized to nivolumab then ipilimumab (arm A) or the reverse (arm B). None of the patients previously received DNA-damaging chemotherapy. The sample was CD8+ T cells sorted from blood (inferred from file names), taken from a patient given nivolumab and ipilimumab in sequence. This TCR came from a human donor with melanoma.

As DNA, the CDR3 is TGTGCCAGCAGTTTAACTTCGGGGGGGAACACTGAAGCTTTCTTT. Its protein product is CASSLTSGGNTEAFF. The V call is TRBV27, the J call TRBJ1-1; maybe TRBD1 (5 bases). Trimming removed 2 bases at V and 1 base at J, with 11 bases between. CDR3 length equals 15 residues. CDR1 and CDR2 (germline): MNHEY, SMNVEV (reference sequence).